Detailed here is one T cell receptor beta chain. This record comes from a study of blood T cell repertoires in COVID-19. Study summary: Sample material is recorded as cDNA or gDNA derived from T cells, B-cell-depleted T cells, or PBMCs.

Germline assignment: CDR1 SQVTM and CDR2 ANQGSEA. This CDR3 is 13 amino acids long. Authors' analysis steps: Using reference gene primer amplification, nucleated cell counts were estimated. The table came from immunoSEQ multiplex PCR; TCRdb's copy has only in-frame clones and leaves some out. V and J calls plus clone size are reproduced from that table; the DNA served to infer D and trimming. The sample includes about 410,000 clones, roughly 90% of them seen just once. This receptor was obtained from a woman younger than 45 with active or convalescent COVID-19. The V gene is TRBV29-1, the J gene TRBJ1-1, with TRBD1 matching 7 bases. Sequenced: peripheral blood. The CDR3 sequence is CALWGQSSTEAFF. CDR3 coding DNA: TGCGCCTTATGGGGACAGAGTTCCACTGAAGCTTTCTTT.